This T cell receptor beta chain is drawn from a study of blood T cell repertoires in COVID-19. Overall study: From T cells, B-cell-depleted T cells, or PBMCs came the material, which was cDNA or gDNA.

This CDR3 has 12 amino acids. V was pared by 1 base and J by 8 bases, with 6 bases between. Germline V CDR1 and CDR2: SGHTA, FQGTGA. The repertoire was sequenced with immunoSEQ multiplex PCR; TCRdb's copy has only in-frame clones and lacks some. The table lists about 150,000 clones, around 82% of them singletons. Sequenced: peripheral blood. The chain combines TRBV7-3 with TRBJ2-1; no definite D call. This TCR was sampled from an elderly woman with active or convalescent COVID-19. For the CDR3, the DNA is TGTGCCAGCAGCTTAAGCAGTCATGAGCAGTTCTTC. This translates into CASSLSSHEQFF. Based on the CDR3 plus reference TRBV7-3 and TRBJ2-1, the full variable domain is GAGVSQTPSNKVTEKGKYVELRCDPISGHTALYWYRQSLGQGPEFLIYFQGTGAADDSGLPNDRFFAVRPEGSVSTLKIQRTERGDSAVYLCASSLSSHEQFFGPGTRLTVL.